This is a list of T cell receptor beta chains from one sample in a study of T cells in Graves' hyperthyroidism and ophthalmopathy. TCRdb independently ran MiXCR on the multiplex PCR reads; one entry per CDR3 protein. The repertoire consists of about 400,000 distinct CDR3 sequences, with approximately 15% occurring once and the leading ten covering about 33%. Sequencing input: blood. The receptors derive from a woman aged 25-40 years with Graves' hyperthyroidism. Each CDR3 is given with its conserved first and last residue. D genes are given only for firm matches. Where a row states a size, it is once, few, many or the class of an expanded clone; other rows omit it.

>TRBV5-4|TRBJ1-1|TRBD1|many
CASSPTGDRTEAFF
TGTGCCAGCAGTCCAACAGGGGATCGAACTGAAGCTTTCTTT
>TRBV19|TRBJ2-1|.|.
CASSTLDGGQGEQFF
TGTGCCAGTAGTACCTTGGACGGGGGGCAGGGTGAGCAGTTCTTC
>TRBV28|TRBJ1-5|.|few
CAGGSGTNQPQHF
TGTGCCGGGGGCTCCGGGACGAATCAGCCCCAGCATTTT
>TRBV27|TRBJ2-2|TRBD2|few
CASSPPRLGSLAGEKYTGELFF
TGTGCCAGCAGTCCTCCACGCCTGGGGAGCCTAGCGGGAGAAAAGTACACCGGGGAGCTGTTTTTT
>TRBV20-1|TRBJ2-5|.|.
CSAVVNPVGKETQYF
TGCAGTGCCGTGGTCAATCCCGTAGGGAAAGAGACCCAGTACTTC
>TRBV7-9|TRBJ1-6|.|.
CASSLVPGAIAGSPLHF
TGTGCCAGCAGCTTAGTACCGGGGGCGATTGCTGGTTCACCCCTCCACTTT
>TRBV20-1|TRBJ2-7|.|.
CSARERDVSYEQYF
TGCAGTGCTAGAGAAAGGGACGTCTCCTACGAGCAGTACTTC
>TRBV28|TRBJ2-1|.|many
CASSQGGQFF
TGTGCCAGCAGTCAAGGAGGGCAGTTCTTC
>TRBV29-1|TRBJ1-5|.|few
CSYQEENQPQHF
TGCAGCTATCAGGAGGAAAATCAGCCCCAGCATTTT
>TRBV28|TRBJ1-5|TRBD1|.
CASSRGTGGSNQPQHF
TGTGCCAGCAGTCGTGGGACAGGGGGTAGCAATCAGCCCCAGCATTTT
>TRBV7-2|TRBJ2-7|.|few
CASSFQAGEAYEQYF
TGTGCCAGCAGCTTCCAGGCAGGAGAAGCCTACGAGCAGTACTTC
>TRBV28|TRBJ1-4|TRBD1|many
CASSLGQGANEKLFF
TGTGCCAGCAGTTTGGGACAGGGGGCTAATGAAAAACTGTTTTTT
>TRBV9|TRBJ2-7|TRBD1|few
CASSVADRVISEQYF
TGTGCCAGCAGCGTAGCGGACAGGGTAATCTCCGAGCAGTACTTC
>TRBV15|TRBJ1-2|.|.
CATSRDLGTNYGYTF
TGTGCCACCAGCAGAGATCTTGGGACTAACTATGGCTACACCTTC
>TRBV27|TRBJ2-7|TRBD1|many
CASRGTGPFSEQYF
TGTGCCAGCAGGGGGACAGGGCCCTTCTCCGAGCAGTACTTC
>TRBV11-2|TRBJ1-4|.|many
CASSLGSRATNEKLFF
TGTGCCAGCAGCTTAGGGTCGAGAGCAACTAATGAAAAACTGTTTTTT
>TRBV7-9|TRBJ2-2|TRBD2|many
CASSFLTGTSGSPGGTGELFF
TGTGCCAGCAGCTTCCTAACCGGGACTAGCGGGAGCCCAGGCGGCACCGGGGAGCTGTTTTTT
>TRBV5-1|TRBJ2-7|TRBD1|few
CASSNRDRDEQYF
TGCGCCAGCAGCAACCGGGACAGGGACGAGCAGTACTTC
>TRBV11-2|TRBJ2-1|TRBD2|.
CASSSNSIAGYNEQFF
TGTGCCAGCAGCTCGAACTCAATAGCGGGATACAATGAGCAGTTCTTC
>TRBV5-4|TRBJ2-7|TRBD2|few
CASSPGGLASSYEQYF
TGTGCCAGCAGCCCGGGAGGACTAGCCAGCTCCTACGAGCAGTACTTC
>TRBV7-3|TRBJ2-1|.|many
CASSLTRDNEQFF
TGTGCCAGCAGCCTCACTAGGGACAATGAGCAGTTCTTC
>TRBV20-1|TRBJ1-4|.|.
CSAPPGLNSEKLFF
TGCAGTGCTCCCCCAGGGCTGAATAGTGAAAAACTGTTTTTT
>TRBV6-1|TRBJ2-1|.|many
CASSEFRLTYRGQFF
TGTGCCAGCAGTGAGTTCCGTCTAACCTATCGGGGGCAGTTCTTC
>TRBV15|TRBJ2-2|TRBD2|few
CAAGLARGTGELFF
TGTGCCGCGGGACTAGCTCGGGGCACCGGGGAGCTGTTTTTT
>TRBV5-1|TRBJ1-2|.|.
CASSLGSTNYGYTF
TGCGCCAGCAGCTTGGGGTCAACTAACTATGGCTACACCTTC
>TRBV11-2|TRBJ1-1|.|many
CASSPLTGGNTEAFF
TGTGCCAGCAGCCCTCTTACGGGGGGGAACACTGAAGCTTTCTTT
>TRBV7-9|TRBJ1-4|.|many
CASSSGTGNEKLFF
TGTGCCAGCAGCTCCGGGACGGGGAATGAAAAACTGTTTTTT
>TRBV6-1|TRBJ2-1|.|many
CASKGSEQFF
TGTGCCAGCAAAGGCAGTGAGCAGTTCTTC